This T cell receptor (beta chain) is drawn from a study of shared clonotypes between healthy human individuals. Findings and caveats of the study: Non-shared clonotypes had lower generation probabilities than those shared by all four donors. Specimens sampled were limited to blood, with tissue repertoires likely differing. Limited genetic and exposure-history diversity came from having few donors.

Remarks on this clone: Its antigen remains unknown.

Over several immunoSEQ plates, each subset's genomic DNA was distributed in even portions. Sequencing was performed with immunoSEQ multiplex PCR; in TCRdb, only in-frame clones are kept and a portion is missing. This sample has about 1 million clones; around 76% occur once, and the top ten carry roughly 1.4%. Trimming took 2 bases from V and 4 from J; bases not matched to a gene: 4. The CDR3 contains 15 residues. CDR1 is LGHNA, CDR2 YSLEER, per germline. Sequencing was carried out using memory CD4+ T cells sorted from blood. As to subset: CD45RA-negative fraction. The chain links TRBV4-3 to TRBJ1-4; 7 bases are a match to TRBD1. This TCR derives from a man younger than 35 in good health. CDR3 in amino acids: CASSQSGQFNEKLFF. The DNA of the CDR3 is TGCGCCAGCAGCCAATCGGGACAGTTTAATGAAAAACTGTTTTTT.